This is a list of T cell receptor beta chains from one sample in a study of radiation and T cells in renal cell carcinoma. Clones were read by immunoSEQ multiplex PCR, and TCRdb kept only the in-frame ones, dropping some. Seen here are tens of thousands of clones, around 81% observed once, and the top ten hold 9.4%. The specimen was blood, collected from a patient whose treatment included radiotherapy and nephrectomy. The source of these receptors is a man aged 50-59 years with renal cell carcinoma. Both conserved end residues are part of each CDR3. The D gene is left open where the match is weak. Clone size is stated in some rows and not others, as once, few, many or a class when expanded.

CASSLETGDSYEQYF	TGTGCCAGCAGCTTGGAGACAGGTGACTCCTACGAGCAGTACTTC	TRBV5-4	TRBJ2-7	NA	NA
CASSQGAGRWYTF	TGTGCCAGCAGCCAAGGGGCCGGGCGGTGGTACACCTTC	TRBV14	TRBJ1-2	NA	once
CASSPPRRGLNEQYF	TGTGCCAGTAGCCCCCCCAGGAGGGGGCTCAACGAGCAGTACTTC	TRBV19	TRBJ2-7	NA	NA
CASSLEGAGKNIQYF	TGCGCCAGCAGCTTGGAGGGGGCTGGCAAAAACATTCAGTACTTC	TRBV5-1	TRBJ2-4	TRBD1	NA
CASSRSGGDTEAFF	TGCGCCAGCAGCCGTTCGGGAGGTGACACTGAAGCTTTCTTT	TRBV5-1	TRBJ1-1	NA	NA
CASSSGGYSYEQYF	TGTGCCAGCAGCTCTGGGGGATACTCCTACGAGCAGTACTTC	TRBV7-2	TRBJ2-7	NA	NA
CASSPQGLASETQYF	TGTGCCAGCAGCCCGCAGGGACTAGCGTCCGAGACCCAGTACTTC	TRBV11-3	TRBJ2-5	TRBD2	NA
CASSLDQPQHF	TGTGCCAGCAGCCTGGATCAGCCCCAGCATTTT	TRBV6-1	TRBJ1-5	NA	NA
CASSPPSAGEGSLF	TGTGCCAGCAGTCCCCCCAGTGCGGGCGAAGGATCATTATTC	TRBV28	TRBJ2-7	NA	NA
CASSRQGALEQYF	TGTGCCAGCAGTCGACAGGGGGCGTTGGAGCAGTACTTC	TRBV28	TRBJ2-7	TRBD1	few
CASAGGPYQETQYF	TGTGCCAGCGCCGGGGGGCCATACCAAGAGACCCAGTACTTC	TRBV9	TRBJ2-5	NA	NA
CASSHELLTEETQYF	TGTGCCAGCAGCCATGAACTCTTGACAGAAGAGACCCAGTACTTC	TRBV7-6	TRBJ2-5	NA	NA
CSAIGGTVRSF	TGCAGTGCTATCGGAGGGACAGTCCGGAGCTTC	TRBV20-1	TRBJ1-2	TRBD1	NA
CASSLEGQGATDTQYF	TGCGCCAGCAGCTTGGAGGGACAGGGGGCAACAGATACGCAGTATTTT	TRBV5-1	TRBJ2-3	TRBD1	NA
CATNVGQSNYGYTF	TGTGCCACCAATGTCGGACAGAGTAACTATGGCTACACCTTC	TRBV15	TRBJ1-2	NA	NA
CASSIYRAEQYF	TGTGCCAGCAGTATATACAGGGCCGAGCAGTACTTC	TRBV2	TRBJ2-7	NA	once
CASSGVGGTDTQYF	TGTGCCAGCTCGGGGGTAGGGGGCACAGATACGCAGTATTTT	TRBV9	TRBJ2-3	NA	NA
CASRLRDFSYEQYF	TGTGCCAGCAGACTCCGGGACTTCTCCTACGAGCAGTACTTC	TRBV2	TRBJ2-7	NA	NA
CASSQDPGIMSTDTQYF	TGCGCCAGCAGCCAAGATCCAGGCATAATGAGCACAGATACGCAGTATTTT	TRBV4-3	TRBJ2-3	NA	NA
CASSDGVAEAFF	TGTGCCAGCAGTGATGGGGTCGCTGAAGCTTTCTTT	TRBV2	TRBJ1-1	NA	NA
CASSYSEGGKQFF	TGTGCCAGCAGTTACTCAGAGGGGGGGAAGCAGTTCTTC	TRBV6-5	TRBJ2-1	NA	few
CASSPPRSQKIEAFF	TGTGCCAGCTCACCACCCAGGAGCCAGAAGATAGAAGCTTTCTTT	TRBV18	TRBJ1-1	NA	NA
CAIRTEPVRETQYF	TGTGCCATCAGAACAGAGCCAGTACGAGAGACCCAGTACTTC	TRBV2	TRBJ2-5	NA	NA
CASSLAGGRKLYEQFF	TGTGCCAGCTCTCTAGCGGGGGGGCGTAAGTTATATGAGCAGTTCTTC	TRBV9	TRBJ2-1	TRBD2	few
CASSPGTSVGELFF	TGTGCCAGCAGCCCCGGGACTAGCGTCGGGGAGCTGTTTTTT	TRBV7-3	TRBJ2-2	TRBD2	NA